This T cell receptor (beta chain) was captured in a study of OX40 agonist ivuxolimab in advanced cancers. Here immunoSEQ multiplex PCR was the method, and the copy in TCRdb shows in-frame clones only, minus some. The repertoire includes 55,000 to 75,000 clones, around 90% of them detected once, and around 2% sits in the top ten. V lost 4 bases to trimming and J lost 6 bases, with 13 bases between them. Germline-derived CDR1 and CDR2 are MDHEN and SYDVKM. CDR3 length equals 14 residues. Source: CD4+ or CD8+ T cells sorted from blood, taken in a trial of the OX40 agonist ivuxolimab. The TCR comes from an adult with an advanced solid tumor such as melanoma, head and neck, liver or kidney cancer. The gene calls are TRBV28 and TRBJ1-5; D gene uncertain. DNA for the CDR3: TGTGCCAGCAGTTACCCCCTTTGGGCTCAGCCCCAGCATTTT. Amino acid sequence: CASSYPLWAQPQHF.